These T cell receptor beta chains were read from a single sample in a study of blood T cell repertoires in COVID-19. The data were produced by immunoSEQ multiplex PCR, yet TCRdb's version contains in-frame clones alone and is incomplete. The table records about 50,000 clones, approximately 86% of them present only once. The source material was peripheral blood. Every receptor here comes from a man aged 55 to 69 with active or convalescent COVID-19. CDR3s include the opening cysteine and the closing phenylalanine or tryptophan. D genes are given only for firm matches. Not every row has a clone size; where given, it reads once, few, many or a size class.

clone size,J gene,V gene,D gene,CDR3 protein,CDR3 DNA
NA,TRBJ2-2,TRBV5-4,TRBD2,CASSLVLSGGTGELFF,TGTGCCAGCAGCTTGGTCCTAAGCGGGGGGACCGGGGAGCTGTTTTTT
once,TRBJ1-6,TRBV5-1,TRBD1,CASSLRTGGGVELLHF,TGCGCCAGCAGCCTACGGACAGGGGGCGGGGTGGAACTCCTCCACTTT
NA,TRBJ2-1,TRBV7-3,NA,CASSLKGTYNEQFF,TGTGCCAGCAGCTTAAAGGGGACATACAATGAGCAGTTCTTC
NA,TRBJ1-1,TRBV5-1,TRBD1,CASSLGPTGVGTEAFF,TGCGCCAGCAGCTTGGGACCCACAGGGGTTGGAACTGAAGCTTTCTTT
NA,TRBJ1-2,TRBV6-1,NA,CASSEGLGYTF,TGTGCCAGCAGTGAAGGACTTGGCTACACCTTC
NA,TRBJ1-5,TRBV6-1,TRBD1,CASSEPTGGQPQHF,TGTGCCAGCAGTGAACCGACAGGGGGTCAGCCCCAGCATTTT
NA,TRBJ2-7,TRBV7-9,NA,CASSLRDTEDYEQYF,TGTGCCAGCAGCTTACGGGACACTGAAGACTACGAGCAGTACTTC
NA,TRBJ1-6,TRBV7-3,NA,CASSLKRNSPLHF,TGTGCCAGCAGCTTAAAGAGGAATTCACCCCTCCACTTT
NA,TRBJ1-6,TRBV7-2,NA,CASTIGGASYNSPLHF,TGTGCCAGCACCATTGGGGGGGCATCCTATAATTCACCCCTCCACTTT
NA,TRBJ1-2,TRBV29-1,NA,CSVGQSQGYTF,TGCAGCGTTGGTCAATCGCAGGGCTACACCTTC
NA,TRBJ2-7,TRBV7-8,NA,CASTNAGRGGGEQYF,TGTGCCAGCACCAATGCTGGGAGGGGGGGCGGCGAGCAGTACTTC
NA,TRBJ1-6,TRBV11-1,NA,CASSKDLNSPLHF,TGTGCCAGCAGTAAAGATCTAAATTCACCCCTCCACTTT
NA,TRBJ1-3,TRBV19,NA,CASSISGSGNTIYF,TGTGCCAGTAGTATCAGTGGCTCTGGAAACACCATATATTTT
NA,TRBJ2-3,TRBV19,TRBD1,CASQGAPTSDTQYF,TGTGCCAGTCAGGGGGCGCCAACCTCAGATACGCAGTATTTT
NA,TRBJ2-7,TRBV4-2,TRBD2,CASSQARGGSYEQYF,TGTGCCAGCAGCCAAGCTCGGGGGGGCTCCTACGAGCAGTACTTC
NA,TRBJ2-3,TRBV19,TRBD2,CASAGGRAGSTDTQYF,TGTGCCAGTGCCGGTGGGAGGGCCGGGAGCACAGATACGCAGTATTTT
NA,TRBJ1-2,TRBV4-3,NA,CASSQDRAGGYGYTF,TGCGCCAGCAGCCAAGACCGGGCCGGGGGATATGGCTACACCTTC
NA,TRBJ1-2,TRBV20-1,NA,CSLPANYGYTF,TGCAGTCTCCCAGCGAACTATGGCTACACCTTC
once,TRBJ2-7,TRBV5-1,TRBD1,CASSPDRVYEQYF,TGCGCCAGCAGCCCGGACAGGGTTTACGAGCAGTACTTC